This T cell receptor (beta chain) was retrieved from a study of vaccination and CD4 T cells after COVID-19 (dated by TCRdb to the early 2020s). Study-wide context: SARS-CoV-2 positivity had been established in the convalescent patients by nasal swab PCR, and mild disease was recorded in about 9 of these patients and severe disease in one. The spike-specific CD4+ TCR repertoire was compared before and after mRNA vaccination in 10 COVID-19 convalescent patients and a handful of infection-naive healthy vaccine recipients. Post-COVID blood samples from convalescent patients were collected a median of roughly 100 days after diagnosis, with a range of 35 to 161 days. Each participant got two doses of either the Pfizer-BioNTech BNT162b2 vaccine (n=8) or the Moderna mRNA-1273 vaccine (n=2). Post-vaccine blood samples were taken a median of approximately 76 days after the second vaccine dose, with a range of about 13 to 250 days. Overlapping spike peptide pools from SARS-CoV-2 and from the common cold coronaviruses HCoV-NL63, HCoV-OC43 and HCoV-229E were used as culture stimuli. Control cultures received a CEFX viral epitope pool as the positive control, an HIV-1 Nef peptide pool as the negative control, or no peptide. In the convalescent cohort there were six males and four females, among whom were two Hispanic individuals, seven Caucasians, two Asians and one multiracial person.

The library was built by means of PCR. At the Johns Hopkins FTIC core, DNA from the cultured CD4+ T cells underwent TCR sequencing with the Oncomine TCR Beta short-read assay. The QIAamp micro DNA kit was used to extract genomic DNA from the cultured CD4+ T cells. Oncomine TCR Beta libraries from cultured CD4+ T cells were pooled with unique dual indexes and sequenced on an Illumina iSeq 100. As for the original processing: Non-productive sequences were removed, and CDR3s not starting with C, not ending with F or W, or shorter than 7 amino acids were discarded. Antigen-specific clonotypes were identified using the MANAFEST web application through comparison of peptide-stimulated wells with reference and other culture wells. An FDR below 0.05, an odds ratio above 5, and a productive frequency above 0.1% in at least two of three replicate wells were required for clones to be considered positive. Clonotypes that were significantly expanded in both SARS-CoV-2 spike wells and at least one common cold coronavirus spike condition were defined as cross-reactive. CDR3 homology was assessed with Levenshtein distances (stringdist) and unrooted phylogenetic trees (ape) in R version 3.6.1. TCRdb itself trimmed the public reads at Q25 with fastp, ran MiXCR and retained productive beta chains. Here each entry gathers all rows of one CDR3 protein and keeps the most common genes and DNA. It is TCRdb's table, rather than the study itself, that gives the V and J calls and clone size. Counted in this sample were about 5,500 distinct CDR3 sequences; around 30% of them appeared once. Around 21% of the sample is taken by the ten largest.

What the treatment or condition label conveys for this sample: roughly ten-day PBMC culture with coronavirus spike peptide pools or control peptides (ViraFEST assay). To expand antigen-specific T cells with peptide pools and then pick out the expanded clonotypes through TCR sequencing, the study relied on the ViraFEST assay. The positive SARS-CoV-2 PCR tests of the convalescent patients were dated from March to December 2020, before the Alpha, Beta and Delta variants emerged in the United States. Some 2 million PBMCs per well were cultured in IMDM with roughly 4.8% human AB serum and about 9.7 IU/ml IL-2, plus 10 ug/ml peptide pools. On days 3 and 7, half of the culture medium was replaced with fresh IL-2-containing medium. CD4+ T cells were isolated after approximately ten days of culture through negative selection using the EasySep CD4+ T cell isolation kit. PBMCs were separated from whole blood using Ficoll-Paque Plus gradient centrifugation and then either used fresh or cryopreserved at -140C. Culture conditions were generally each tested in triplicate wells.

There are 14 amino acids in the CDR3, from cysteine to phenylalanine inclusive. Only CDR3 DNA remains: 42 bases, in frame from the first base. V is pruned by 5 bases and J by 4 bases, leaving 10 bases of the junction without a gene match. Reading the germline V gene gives CDR1 SQVTM and CDR2 ANQGSEA. The investigation overall reported the following: Of the vaccine-specific clones in convalescent patients, 304 of 307, or nearly all, reacted only to SARS-CoV-2 spike and did not cross-react with common cold coronaviruses. In convalescent patients, a median roughly 87% of post-vaccine SARS-CoV-2-reactive clones were detected only after vaccination, and vaccine-specific priming was suggested by this finding. The median number of SARS-CoV-2-reactive clonotypes rose from roughly 20 after infection to 38 after vaccination, but the change was not significant. Only a relatively small number of convalescent patients were included in the study, and early timepoints following natural infection were not analyzed.

This clonotype was counted between two and nine times. Which antigen it targets is not known. It has no much larger one-base neighbor in the sample; base qualities were not kept. The receptor's source is a human donor who had recovered from COVID-19. The chain is encoded by TRBV29-1 joined to TRBJ2-5; TRBD1 fits 7 bases in the junction. The specimen comprised CD4+ T cells from blood, cultured in vitro, sampled after SARS-CoV-2 vaccination. The CDR3 region reads CSVMTGYQGETQYF. The base sequence is TGCAGCGTTATGACAGGGTATCAGGGAGAGACCCAGTACTTC.